These 26 T cell receptor beta chains were all obtained from the same sample, sequenced in a study of cytomegalovirus exposure and HLA in healthy donors. Amplification used 60 Vbeta primers and 13 Jbeta primers. Sequencing was performed with immunoSEQ multiplex PCR; in TCRdb, only in-frame clones are kept and a portion is missing. This sample carries around 150,000 clones, roughly four fifths of them seen once, and the ten largest clones take about 8.1%. Sequencing was carried out using PBMCs. The receptors derive from a woman in her fifties or sixties in good health and CMV-seropositive.

This clone was seen just once. This chain connects TRBV7-9 to TRBJ2-3; TRBD2 aligns across 14 bases. Germline CDR1 and CDR2: SEHNR and FQNEAQ (reference sequence). With V trimmed by 5 bases and J by 6 bases, 10 bases remained unmatched. The CDR3 extends over 17 amino acids. CDR3 nucleotides: TGTGCCAGCAGCGGACGGACTAGCGGGGGGAGGTGGGATACGCAGTATTTT. It encodes CASSGRTSGGRWDTQYF. The complete variable domain, with remaining parts taken from reference TRBV7-9 and TRBJ2-3, reads DTGVSQNPRHKITKRGQNVTFRCDPISEHNRLYWYRQTLGQGPEFLTYFQNEAQLEKSRLLSDRFSAERPKGSFSTLEIQRTEQGDSAMYLCASSGRTSGGRWDTQYFGPGTRLTVL.

The J gene is TRBJ2-5, the V gene TRBV5-4; D possibly corresponds to TRBD1 (6 bases). V lost 4 bases to trimming and J lost 4 bases, with 23 bases between them. The germline V gene has CDR1 SGHNT and CDR2 YYREEE (reference sequence). This CDR3 has 17 residues. The CDR3 here is CASSRDPRYEGGETQYF. CDR3 nucleotides: TGTGCCAGCAGCCGGGACCCCCGCTACGAAGGGGGAGAGACCCAGTACTTC. The full variable domain, completed using reference TRBV5-4 and TRBJ2-5, is ETGVTQSPTHLIKTRGQQVTLRCSSQSGHNTVSWYQQALGQGPQFIFQYYREEENGRGNFPPRFSGLQFPNYSSELNVNALELDDSALYLCASSRDPRYEGGETQYFGPGTRLLVL.

The chain couples TRBV27 to TRBJ2-7; D perhaps matches TRBD2 (6 bases). Trimming stripped 6 bases from V and 4 bases from J, with 19 bases between. The CDR3 contains 15 residues. Germline V gene sequence: CDR1 MNHEY, CDR2 SMNVEV (reference sequence). The CDR3 region has the DNA TGTGCCAGCAGACTCCCGGGGAGGCAGGTATACGAGCAGTACTTC. It translates to CASRLPGRQVYEQYF.

The rearrangement joins TRBV7-9 to TRBJ2-1, with 8 bases lining up with TRBD2. Per the germline V gene, CDR1 is SEHNR and CDR2 is FQNEAQ (reference sequence). The V and J ends lost 3 bases and 9 bases, in that order; junction bases with no gene match: 7. The CDR3 covers 14 residues. CDR3 amino acids: CASSFLSGESEQFF. CDR3 bases: TGTGCCAGCAGCTTCCTTAGCGGGGAAAGTGAGCAGTTCTTC.

This clone was picked up a small number of times. The chain is built from TRBV6-5 and TRBJ1-2; TRBD1 matches at 7 bases. This CDR3 region has 15 residues. The V segment lost 6 bases and the J segment 0 bases; nucleotides outside the gene matches: 7. From germline, CDR1 is MNHEY and CDR2 SVGAGI. CDR3 coding DNA: TGTGCCAGCAGACCCCGGGACAGAACTAACTATGGCTACACCTTC. This encodes CASRPRDRTNYGYTF.

This clone was observed a handful of times. The chain couples TRBV2 to TRBJ2-7, with D perhaps TRBD2 (5 bases). CDR1 SNHLY and CDR2 FYNNEI come from the germline V gene. This CDR3 has 15 amino acids. V lost 3 bases to trimming and J lost 12 bases, with 24 bases between them. The CDR3 reads CASSETVIPRAPLYF. CDR3 nucleotide sequence: TGTGCCAGCAGTGAGACGGTAATCCCGAGGGCGCCCCTGTACTTC.

The V and J genes are TRBV28 and TRBJ1-2; TRBD1 is a possible D gene (5 bases). The V end was cut by 3 bases, the J end by 6 bases, with 17 bases between. CDR1 and CDR2 from the germline V gene are MDHEN and SYDVKM. The CDR3 has 15 amino acids. This CDR3 reads CASSFSAGRGDGYTF. The CDR3 nucleotides read TGTGCCAGCAGTTTTTCGGCAGGGCGAGGCGATGGCTACACCTTC.

J is TRBJ1-1 and V is TRBV28, with D hard to call. The germline gives CDR1 MDHEN, CDR2 SYDVKM. The V and J ends lost 1 base and 1 base respectively, with 4 bases between them. The CDR3 totals 13 residues. The CDR3 region has the DNA TGTGCCAGCAGTTTATTAGAGAACACTGAAGCTTTCTTT. It codes for CASSLLENTEAFF.

The chain is built from TRBV7-8 and TRBJ1-1; D uncertain. The CDR3 totals 13 residues. The germline V gene has CDR1 SGHVS and CDR2 FQNEAQ. Trimming pared 2 bases from V and 3 bases from J, leaving 7 bases between. Written as DNA, the CDR3 is TGTGCCAGCAGCTTATACAGTCACACTGAAGCTTTCTTT. Its protein product is CASSLYSHTEAFF.

The rearrangement uses TRBV19 and TRBJ2-5; D is possibly TRBD1 (6 bases). The CDR3 spans 14 residues. The germline CDR1 and CDR2 sequences are LNHDA and SQIVND (reference sequence). V dropped 4 bases and J dropped 4 bases, with 13 bases sitting between them. The CDR3 region is CASSTLTGLETQYF. In DNA, the CDR3 is TGTGCCAGTAGTACCCTGACAGGACTAGAGACCCAGTACTTC.

The chain employs TRBV7-9 and TRBJ2-6; a possible D gene is TRBD2 (6 bases). CDR1 and CDR2 from the germline V gene are SEHNR and FQNEAQ (reference sequence). The ends were cut back, 3 bases at V and 4 bases at J, with 10 bases in the middle. CDR3 length: 15 residues. For the CDR3, the DNA is TGTGCCAGCAGCTTTCGCGGGGCGGGGGCCAACGTCCTGACTTTC. It yields the protein CASSFRGAGANVLTF.

This rearrangement joins TRBV28 to TRBJ1-2; 10 bases agree with TRBD1. V gave up 5 bases and J gave up 8 bases; unmatched junction bases: 8. CDR1 is MDHEN, CDR2 SYDVKM, per germline. CDR3 size: 14 residues. The CDR3 region is CASSLGTGVRGYTF. The CDR3 nucleotides are TGTGCCAGCAGTCTCGGGACAGGGGTACGGGGCTACACCTTC.

The rearrangement joins TRBV7-9 to TRBJ1-3; D is undetermined. From germline, CDR1 is SEHNR and CDR2 FQNEAQ (reference sequence). V was shortened by 4 bases and J by 4 bases, with 5 bases between the two germline ends. This CDR3 spans 12 amino acids. The CDR3 sequence: CASSSPGNTIYF. Here the CDR3 DNA reads TGTGCCAGCAGCTCCCCGGGAAACACCATATATTTT.

This chain links TRBV12-1 with TRBJ2-5; TRBD2 reflects the table's D call only, with no check against the DNA. TRBV12-1 constitutes a pseudogene. The CDR3 sequence is 17 residues long. For the CDR3, the DNA is TGTGCCAGTACCCGGGTCAGCGGGGGGCAACACCAAGAGACCCAGTACTTC. Translating gives CASTRVSGGQHQETQYF.

The V gene is TRBV11-2, the J gene TRBJ1-1; 10 nucleotides agree with TRBD1. The CDR3 length is 11 residues. With V trimmed by 11 bases and J by 4 bases, 1 base remained unmatched. Germline V lookup: CDR1 SGHAT, CDR2 FQNNGV. DNA of the CDR3: TGTGCCTGGACAGGGGGCACTGAAGCTTTCTTT. It translates to CAWTGGTEAFF.

The chain couples TRBV9 to TRBJ2-3, with 7 bases that match TRBD2. Germline V gives CDR1 SGDLS, CDR2 YYNGEE. After removal of 6 bases from V and 4 bases from J, the junction contained 8 bases not matched to a gene. The CDR3 runs 14 residues. In nucleotides, the CDR3 is TGTGCCAGCACTAGGGCGGGGGTCGCAGATACGCAGTATTTT. It specifies CASTRAGVADTQYF.

CDR3 sequence (DNA): TGCGCCAGCAGCTTGGGTGTATCTAGCCGGGACACCGGGGAGCTGTTTTTT. Residues: CASSLGVSSRDTGELFF. The genes are TRBV5-1 and TRBJ2-2, with D possibly matching TRBD2 (5 bases). CDR1 is SGHRS, CDR2 YFSETQ, per germline. The CDR3 is made up of 17 amino acids. V was pared by 0 bases and J by 3 bases, with 15 bases between.

The chain has TRBV7-2 and TRBJ2-2; D is ambiguous. The CDR3 is 14 amino acids. Germline V gives CDR1 SGHTA, CDR2 FQGNSA. Trimming removed 5 bases from V and 1 base from J, with 8 bases in between. CDR3 protein: CASSLSLNTGELFF. The CDR3 nucleotides read TGTGCCAGCAGCCTTAGCCTGAACACCGGGGAGCTGTTTTTT. Using reference TRBV7-2 and TRBJ2-2 for the parts outside the CDR3, the full variable domain is GAGVSQSPSNKVTEKGKDVELRCDPISGHTALYWYRQSLGQGLEFLIYFQGNSAPDKSGLPSDRFSAERTGGSVSTLTIQRTQQEDSAVYLCASSLSLNTGELFFGEGSRLTVL.

V usage is TRBV2 and J usage is TRBJ1-6, with 11 positions matching TRBD1. Germline CDR1 reads SNHLY; CDR2 reads FYNNEI. The CDR3 runs 15 residues. The ends lost 4 bases at V and 8 bases at J; junction bases unmatched: 4. CDR3 loop: CASSGTGGFDSPLHF. The CDR3 nucleotides are TGTGCCAGCAGTGGGACAGGGGGCTTCGATTCACCCCTCCACTTT.

The CDR3 is CASSPGHGYTF. The CDR3 region has the DNA TGTGCCAGCTCACCTGGGCATGGCTACACCTTC. The V call is TRBV18, the J call TRBJ1-2; unclear D gene. The CDR3 is 11 residues long. CDR1 is KGHSH, CDR2 LQKENI, per germline. Deletions cut 3 bases from V and 6 bases from J, with 5 bases between.

This clone was observed a handful of times. The V and J genes are TRBV5-4 and TRBJ1-2; D unclear. Trimming shortened V by 4 bases and J by 1 base, and 17 bases separated the two germline ends. The CDR3 totals 16 residues. The germline V gene has CDR1 SGHNT and CDR2 YYREEE (reference sequence). CDR3 in amino acids: CASSPQDPVLNYGYTF. The CDR3, as DNA: TGTGCCAGCAGCCCCCAGGATCCCGTCCTTAACTATGGCTACACCTTC.

The rearrangement links TRBV4-1 to TRBJ2-1; tentative D call: TRBD2 (6 bases). This CDR3 is 16 amino acids long. Germline values: CDR1 MGHRA, CDR2 YSYEKL. The V end lost 4 bases, the J end lost 1 base, and 14 bases lay between the germline ends. The CDR3 DNA reads TGCGCCAGCAGCCGTATACCGGGACTGTCCTACAATGAGCAGTTCTTC. This gives the protein CASSRIPGLSYNEQFF.

Concerning this clone itself: The junction departs from germline at one end; a sequencing error may be responsible. V gene TRBV7-7 combines with J gene TRBJ2-3; TRBD1 might be the D (6 bases). The germline V gene has CDR1 SSHAT and CDR2 FNYEAQ (reference sequence). The CDR3 has 16 residues. The CDR3 region is CASSLGTGTNSDTQYF. CDR3 coding DNA: TGTGCTAGCAGCTTAGGCACAGGGACAAACTCAGATACGCAGTATTTT.

The chain has TRBV5-6 and TRBJ2-7, with 7 bases fitting TRBD1. This CDR3 spans 15 amino acids. Trimming took 2 bases from V and 0 from J; bases not matched to a gene: 5. Germline CDR1 SGHDT, CDR2 YYEEEE. CDR3 in amino acids: CASSLRQGLSYEQYF. In DNA form, the CDR3 reads TGTGCCAGCAGCTTAAGACAGGGCCTCTCCTACGAGCAGTACTTC.

This clone was observed once. The CDR3 DNA follows: TGTGCCAGCAGCCCGACAGGAGCCCAAGAGACCCAGTACTTC. Translated: CASSPTGAQETQYF. The J gene is TRBJ2-5, the V gene TRBV11-2; TRBD1 might be the D (6 bases). The CDR3 extends over 14 amino acids. Germline V gene sequence: CDR1 SGHAT, CDR2 FQNNGV. Trimming left V 5 bases short and J 1 base short, with 11 bases between. The whole variable domain, filled in from reference TRBV11-2 and TRBJ2-5, reads EAGVAQSPRYKIIEKRQSVAFWCNPISGHATLYWYQQILGQGPKLLIQFQNNGVVDDSQLPKDRFSAERLKGVDSTLKIQPAKLEDSAVYLCASSPTGAQETQYFGPGTRLLVL.

The chain joins TRBV27 to TRBJ2-7; TRBD1 is a possible D gene (6 bases). Trimming cost V 2 bases and J 3 bases, with 14 bases left between them. This CDR3 contains 15 residues. The germline V gene has CDR1 MNHEY and CDR2 SMNVEV (reference sequence). The DNA of the CDR3 is TGTGCCAGCAGTTTAAGGACAGTGGGGCACTACGAGCAGTACTTC. It yields the protein CASSLRTVGHYEQYF.